This TCR beta chain was observed in a study of blood T cell repertoires in COVID-19. Source study methods: Reference gene primers were amplified, and this amplification served to estimate nucleated cell counts. Data came from immunoSEQ multiplex PCR; TCRdb stores just in-frame clones and leaves some out. Clone size and V and J calls were adopted from that table, with D and trimming inferred from the DNA. The sample has a few hundred thousand clones, roughly four fifths seen once. The CDR3 totals 14 residues. After removal of 5 bases from V and 2 bases from J, the junction contained 5 bases not matched to a gene. Germline V gene lookup returns CDR1 SGDLS and CDR2 YYNGEE. This clone was counted once.

V is TRBV9 and J is TRBJ2-3; 7 bases are a match to TRBD2. Sequenced sample: peripheral blood. The clonotype comes from a woman in her 70s with COVID-19, enrolled during active disease. The CDR3 region has the DNA TGTGCCAGCAGTAAGCGGGATTTCACAGATACGCAGTATTTT. Translated: CASSKRDFTDTQYF.